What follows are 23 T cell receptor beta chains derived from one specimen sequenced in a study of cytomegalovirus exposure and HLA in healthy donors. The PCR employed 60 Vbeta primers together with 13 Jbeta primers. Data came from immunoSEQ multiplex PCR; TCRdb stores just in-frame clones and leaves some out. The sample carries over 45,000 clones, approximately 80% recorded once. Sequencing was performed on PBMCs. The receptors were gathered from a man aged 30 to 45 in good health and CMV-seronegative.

The CDR3 region is CASSPRDRGPYEQYF. The CDR3 coding sequence is TGCGCCAGCAGCCCGCGGGACAGGGGCCCCTACGAGCAGTACTTC. The chain is built from TRBV4-3 and TRBJ2-5, with TRBD1 matching 10 bases. The last part of the DNA fits TRBJ2-7 better; the J call may be wrong. The CDR3 has 15 residues. Looked up from germline, CDR1 is LGHNA and CDR2 is YSLEER.

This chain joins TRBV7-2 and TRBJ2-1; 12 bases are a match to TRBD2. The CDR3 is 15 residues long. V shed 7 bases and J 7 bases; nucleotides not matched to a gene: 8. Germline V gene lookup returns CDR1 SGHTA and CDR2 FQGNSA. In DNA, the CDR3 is TGTGCCAGCATCCAGGGACTAGCGGGTTTGAATGAGCAGTTCTTC. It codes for CASIQGLAGLNEQFF.

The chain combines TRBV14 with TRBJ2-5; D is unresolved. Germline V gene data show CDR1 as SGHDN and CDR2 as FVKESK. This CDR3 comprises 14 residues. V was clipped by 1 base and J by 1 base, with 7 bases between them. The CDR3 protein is CASSQVMSQETQYF. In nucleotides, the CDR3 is TGTGCCAGCAGCCAAGTTATGTCCCAAGAGACCCAGTACTTC.

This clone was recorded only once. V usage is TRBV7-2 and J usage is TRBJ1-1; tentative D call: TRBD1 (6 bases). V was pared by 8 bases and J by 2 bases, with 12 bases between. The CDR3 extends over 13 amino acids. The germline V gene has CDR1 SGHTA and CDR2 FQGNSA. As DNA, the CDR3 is TGTGCCAGCCGACAGGAATCAAACACTGAAGCTTTCTTT. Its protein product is CASRQESNTEAFF.

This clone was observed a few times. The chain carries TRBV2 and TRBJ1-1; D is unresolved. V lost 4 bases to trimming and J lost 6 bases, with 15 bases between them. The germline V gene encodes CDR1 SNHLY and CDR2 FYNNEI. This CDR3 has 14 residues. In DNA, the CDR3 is TGTGCCAGCAGTGCTTCGTTTTTGCGGCCTGAAGCTTTCTTT. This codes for CASSASFLRPEAFF.

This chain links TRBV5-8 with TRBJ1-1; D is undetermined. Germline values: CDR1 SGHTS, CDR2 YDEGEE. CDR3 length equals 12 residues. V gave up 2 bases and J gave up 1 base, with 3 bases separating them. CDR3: CASSFQNTEAFF. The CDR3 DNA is TGTGCCAGCAGCTTCCAGAACACTGAAGCTTTCTTT.

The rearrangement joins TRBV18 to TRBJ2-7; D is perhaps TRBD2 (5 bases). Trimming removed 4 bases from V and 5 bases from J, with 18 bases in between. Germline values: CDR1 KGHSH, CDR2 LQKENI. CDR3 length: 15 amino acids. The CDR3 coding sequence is TGTGCCAGCTCACGCCCCGGGGATGGCTTCGACGAGCAGTACTTC. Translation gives CASSRPGDGFDEQYF. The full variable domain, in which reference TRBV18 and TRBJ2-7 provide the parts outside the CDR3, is NAGVMQNPRHLVRRRGQEARLRCSPMKGHSHVYWYRQLPEEGLKFMVYLQKENIIDESGMPKERFSAEFPKEGPSILRIQQVVRGDSAAYFCASSRPGDGFDEQYFGPGTRLTVT.

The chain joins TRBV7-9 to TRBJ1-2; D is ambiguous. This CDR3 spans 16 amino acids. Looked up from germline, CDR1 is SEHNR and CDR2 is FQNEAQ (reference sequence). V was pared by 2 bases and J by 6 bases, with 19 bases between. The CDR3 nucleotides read TGTGCCAGCAGCTTACCCTGGGAGGACTATAGGGATGGCTACACCTTC. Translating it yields CASSLPWEDYRDGYTF.

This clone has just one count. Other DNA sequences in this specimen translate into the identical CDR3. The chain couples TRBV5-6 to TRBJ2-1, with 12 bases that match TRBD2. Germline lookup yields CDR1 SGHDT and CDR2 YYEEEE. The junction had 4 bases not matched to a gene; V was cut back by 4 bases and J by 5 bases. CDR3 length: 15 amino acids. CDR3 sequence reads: CASSLRLAGDNEQFF. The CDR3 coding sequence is TGTGCCAGCAGCCTTCGACTAGCGGGGGACAATGAGCAGTTCTTC.

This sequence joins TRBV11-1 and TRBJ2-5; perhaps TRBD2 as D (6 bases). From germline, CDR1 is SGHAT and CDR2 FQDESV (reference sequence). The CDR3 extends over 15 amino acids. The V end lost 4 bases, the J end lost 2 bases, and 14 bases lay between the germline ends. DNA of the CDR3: TGTGCCAGCAGCTCGCGACCGGGACTTCAAGAGACCCAGTACTTC. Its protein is CASSSRPGLQETQYF.

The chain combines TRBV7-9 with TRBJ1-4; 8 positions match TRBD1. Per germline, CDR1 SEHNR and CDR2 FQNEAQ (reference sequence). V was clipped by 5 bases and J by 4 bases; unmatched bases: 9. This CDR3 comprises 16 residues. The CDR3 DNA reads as TGTGCCAGCAGCCGTACCCCTGGACAGGGTAATGAAAAACTGTTTTTT. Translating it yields CASSRTPGQGNEKLFF.

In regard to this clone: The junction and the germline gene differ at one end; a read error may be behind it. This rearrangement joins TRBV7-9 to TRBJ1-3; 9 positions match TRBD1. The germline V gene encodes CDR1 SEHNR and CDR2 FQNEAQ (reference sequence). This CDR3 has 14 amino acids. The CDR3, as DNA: TGTTCCAGCAGCCGGACAGGGGTGGGAAACACCATATATTTT. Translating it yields CSSSRTGVGNTIYF.

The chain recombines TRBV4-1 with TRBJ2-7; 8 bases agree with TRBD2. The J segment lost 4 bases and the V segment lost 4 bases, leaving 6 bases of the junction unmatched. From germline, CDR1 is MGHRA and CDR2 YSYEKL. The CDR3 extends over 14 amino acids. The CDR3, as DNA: TGCGCCAGCAGCCCTGGCGGGGGGTGGTACGAGCAGTACTTC. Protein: CASSPGGGWYEQYF.

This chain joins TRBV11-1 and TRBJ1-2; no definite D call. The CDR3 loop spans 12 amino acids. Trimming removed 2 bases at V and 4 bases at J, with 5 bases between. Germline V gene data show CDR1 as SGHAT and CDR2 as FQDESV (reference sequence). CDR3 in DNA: TGTGCCAGCAGCTTAAGCGGCTATGGCTACACCTTC. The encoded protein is CASSLSGYGYTF.

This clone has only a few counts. DNA of the CDR3: TGCGCCAGCAGCATCCAGGCCCAGGAGGTAGGCACTGAAGCTTTCTTT. Translating it yields CASSIQAQEVGTEAFF. J is TRBJ1-1 and V is TRBV5-1; the D is unclear. Germline loops: CDR1 SGHRS, CDR2 YFSETQ. Trimming pared 4 bases from V and 4 bases from J, leaving 20 bases between. This CDR3 is built from 16 residues.

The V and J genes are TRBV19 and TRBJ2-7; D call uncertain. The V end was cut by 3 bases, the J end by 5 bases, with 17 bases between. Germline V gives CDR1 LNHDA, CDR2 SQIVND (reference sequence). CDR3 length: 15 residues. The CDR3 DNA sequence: TGTGCCAGTAGTATCGCTCAGGCCCTGTTACACGAGCAGTACTTC. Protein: CASSIAQALLHEQYF.

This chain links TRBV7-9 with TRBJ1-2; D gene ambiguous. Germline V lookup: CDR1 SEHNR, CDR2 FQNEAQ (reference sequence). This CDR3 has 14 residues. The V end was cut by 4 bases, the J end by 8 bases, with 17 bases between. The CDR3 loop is CASSSPGSPTGYTF. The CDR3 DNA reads TGTGCCAGCAGCTCCCCGGGGTCCCCTACCGGCTACACCTTC.

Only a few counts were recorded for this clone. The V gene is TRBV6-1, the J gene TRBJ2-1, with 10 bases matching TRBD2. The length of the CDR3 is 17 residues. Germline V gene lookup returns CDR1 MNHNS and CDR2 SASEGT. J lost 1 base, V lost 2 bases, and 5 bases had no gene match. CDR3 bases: TGTGCCAGCAGTGAACCTATAGCGGGGGGATCCTACAATGAGCAGTTCTTC. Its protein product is CASSEPIAGGSYNEQFF.

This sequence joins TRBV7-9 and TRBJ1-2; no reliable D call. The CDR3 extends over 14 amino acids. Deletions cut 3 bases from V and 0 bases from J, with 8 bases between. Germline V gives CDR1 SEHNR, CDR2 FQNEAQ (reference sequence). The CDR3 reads CASSFGRTNYGYTF. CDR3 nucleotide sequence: TGTGCCAGCAGCTTTGGCAGGACTAACTATGGCTACACCTTC.

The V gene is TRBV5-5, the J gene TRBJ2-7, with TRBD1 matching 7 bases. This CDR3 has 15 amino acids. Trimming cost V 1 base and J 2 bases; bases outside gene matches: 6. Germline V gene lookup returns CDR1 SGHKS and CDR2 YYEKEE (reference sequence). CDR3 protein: CASSLTGALTYEQYF. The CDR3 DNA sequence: TGTGCCAGCAGCTTGACAGGGGCCCTCACCTACGAGCAGTACTTC. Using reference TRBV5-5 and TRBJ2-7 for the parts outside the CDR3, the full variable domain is DAGVTQSPTHLIKTRGQQVTLRCSPISGHKSVSWYQQVLGQGPQFIFQYYEKEERGRGNFPDRFSARQFPNYSSELNVNALLLGDSALYLCASSLTGALTYEQYFGPGTRLTVT.

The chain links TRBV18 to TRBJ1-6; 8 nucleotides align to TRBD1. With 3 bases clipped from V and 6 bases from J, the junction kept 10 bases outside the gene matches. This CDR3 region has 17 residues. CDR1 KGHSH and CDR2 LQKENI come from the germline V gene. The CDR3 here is CASSPLSGGAGNSPLHF. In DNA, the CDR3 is TGTGCCAGCTCACCTCTTTCAGGGGGCGCCGGTAATTCACCCCTCCACTTT.

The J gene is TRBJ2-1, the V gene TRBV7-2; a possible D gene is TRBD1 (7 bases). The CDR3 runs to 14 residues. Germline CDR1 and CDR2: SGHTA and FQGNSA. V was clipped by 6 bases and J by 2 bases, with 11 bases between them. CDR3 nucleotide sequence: TGTGCCAGCAGTCTCAGGGGGGCCTACAATGAGCAGTTCTTC. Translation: CASSLRGAYNEQFF.

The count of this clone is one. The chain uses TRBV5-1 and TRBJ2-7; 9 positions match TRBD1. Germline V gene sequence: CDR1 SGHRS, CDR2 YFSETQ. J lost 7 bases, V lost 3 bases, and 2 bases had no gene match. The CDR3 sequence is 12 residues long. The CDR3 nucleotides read TGCGCCAGCAGCTGGGGACAGGGAGAGCAGTACTTC. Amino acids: CASSWGQGEQYF.